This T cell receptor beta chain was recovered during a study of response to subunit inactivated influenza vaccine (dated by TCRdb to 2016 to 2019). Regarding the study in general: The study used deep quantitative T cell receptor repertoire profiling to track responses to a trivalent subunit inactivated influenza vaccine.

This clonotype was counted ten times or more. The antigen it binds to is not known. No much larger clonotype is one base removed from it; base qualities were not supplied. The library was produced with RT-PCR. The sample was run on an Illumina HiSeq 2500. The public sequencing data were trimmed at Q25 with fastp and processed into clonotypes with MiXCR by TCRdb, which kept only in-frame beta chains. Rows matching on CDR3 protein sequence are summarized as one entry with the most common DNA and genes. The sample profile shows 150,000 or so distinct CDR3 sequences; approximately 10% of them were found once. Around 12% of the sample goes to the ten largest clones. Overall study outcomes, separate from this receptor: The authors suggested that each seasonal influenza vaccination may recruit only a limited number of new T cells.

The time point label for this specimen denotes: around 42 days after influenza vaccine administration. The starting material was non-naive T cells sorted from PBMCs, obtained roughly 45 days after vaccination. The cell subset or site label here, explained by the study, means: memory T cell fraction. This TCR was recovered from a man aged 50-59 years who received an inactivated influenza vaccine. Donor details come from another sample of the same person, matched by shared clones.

The nucleotide sequence reads as follows: TGTGCCACCAGTGCAGGGTCTGTGACCCAGTACTTC. It encodes CATSAGSVTQYF. The rearrangement combines TRBV24-1 with TRBJ2-5; D gene: possibly TRBD1, on 5 matching bases. The junction shows trimming of 5 bases on V and 7 bases on J, plus 10 bases between the germline ends. CDR1 and CDR2 are read off the germline V gene as KGHDR and SFDVKD. The CDR3 contains 12 residues, cysteine and phenylalanine counted. The DNA shown is the 36-base CDR3, in frame from base 1.